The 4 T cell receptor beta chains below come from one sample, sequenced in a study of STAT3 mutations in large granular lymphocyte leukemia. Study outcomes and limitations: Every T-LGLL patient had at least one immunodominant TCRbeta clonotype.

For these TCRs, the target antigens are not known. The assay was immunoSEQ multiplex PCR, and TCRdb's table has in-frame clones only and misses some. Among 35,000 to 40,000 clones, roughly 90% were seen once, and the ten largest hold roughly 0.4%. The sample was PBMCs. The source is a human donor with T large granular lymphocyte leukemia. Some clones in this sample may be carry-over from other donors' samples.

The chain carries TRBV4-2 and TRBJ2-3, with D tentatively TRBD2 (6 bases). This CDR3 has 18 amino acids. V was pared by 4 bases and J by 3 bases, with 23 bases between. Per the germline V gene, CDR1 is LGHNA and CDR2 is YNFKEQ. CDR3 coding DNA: TGTGCCAGCAGCCCCGGGGACTTCCGCGCGGGGCCAACAGATACGCAGTATTTT. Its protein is CASSPGDFRAGPTDTQYF.

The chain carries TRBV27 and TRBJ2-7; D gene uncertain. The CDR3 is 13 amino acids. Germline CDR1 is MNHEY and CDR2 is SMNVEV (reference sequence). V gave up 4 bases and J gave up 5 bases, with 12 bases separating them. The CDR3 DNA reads TGTGCCAGCAGTTGGAACGGGTATGACGAGCAGTACTTC. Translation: CASSWNGYDEQYF.

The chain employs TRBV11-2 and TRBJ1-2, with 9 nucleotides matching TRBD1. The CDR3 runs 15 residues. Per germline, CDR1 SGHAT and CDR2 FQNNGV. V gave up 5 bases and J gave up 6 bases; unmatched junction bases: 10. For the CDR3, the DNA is TGTGCCAGCAGCCTCAGACCGGGACAGGGTGATGGCTACACCTTC. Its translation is CASSLRPGQGDGYTF.

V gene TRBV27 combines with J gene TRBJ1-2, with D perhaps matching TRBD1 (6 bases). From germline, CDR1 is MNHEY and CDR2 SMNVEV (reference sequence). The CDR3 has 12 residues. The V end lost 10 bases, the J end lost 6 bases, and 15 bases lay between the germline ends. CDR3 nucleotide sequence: TGTGCCACCTGGGGGGCGCGGGATGGCTACACCTTC. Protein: CATWGARDGYTF.